Listed below are T cell receptor beta chains from one sample, sequenced in a study of cytomegalovirus exposure and HLA in healthy donors. This table comes from immunoSEQ multiplex PCR, and its TCRdb copy is limited to in-frame clones, with some not included. The table shows about 63,000 clones, with roughly 70% occurring only once. The sample taken for sequencing was PBMCs. These receptors were taken from a man in his fifties in good health and CMV-seronegative. The CDR3 runs from the conserved cysteine through the conserved F or W. Fields, in order: V gene, clone size, D gene, J gene, CDR3 protein, CDR3 DNA. The D gene is left open where the match is weak. Only some rows state a clone size, as once, few, many or a class for expanded clones.

TRBV5-1,-,-,TRBJ1-4,CASSVLGTNEKLFF,TGCGCCAGCTCCGTTCTGGGCACTAATGAAAAACTGTTTTTT
TRBV4-1,-,-,TRBJ1-5,CASSQGSSNQPQHF,TGCGCCAGCAGCCAAGGGAGTAGCAATCAGCCCCAGCATTTT
TRBV18,-,TRBD2,TRBJ2-7,CASSPPSGGPYEQYF,TGTGCCAGCTCACCACCGAGCGGGGGCCCCTACGAGCAGTACTTC
TRBV27,few,TRBD1,TRBJ2-7,CASSRQVAGQGSYEQYF,TGTGCCAGCAGTCGTCAAGTCGCGGGACAGGGCTCCTACGAGCAGTACTTC
TRBV19,-,TRBD1,TRBJ2-7,CASRGDRLEQYF,TGTGCCAGTAGGGGGGACAGACTCGAGCAGTACTTC
TRBV2,-,-,TRBJ2-5,CASSGDTQETQYF,TGTGCCAGCAGTGGGGACACGCAAGAGACCCAGTACTTC
TRBV7-9,-,TRBD2,TRBJ2-7,CASSPNPSGDYEQYF,TGTGCCAGCAGCCCTAATCCGAGCGGGGACTACGAGCAGTACTTC
TRBV18,-,TRBD1,TRBJ1-6,CASSPGQNNNSPLHF,TGTGCCAGCTCACCGGGACAGAATAATAATTCACCCCTCCACTTT
TRBV6-5,-,TRBD2,TRBJ2-1,CASNSFTGGRNEQFF,TGTGCCAGCAATTCTTTTACGGGGGGGCGAAATGAGCAGTTCTTC
TRBV6-6,-,TRBD2,TRBJ2-7,CASSPRLAGGPEQYF,TGTGCCAGCAGCCCCAGACTAGCGGGGGGTCCCGAGCAGTACTTC
TRBV7-2,-,TRBD1,TRBJ2-5,CASSQLDREETQYF,TGTGCCAGCAGCCAGCTGGACAGGGAAGAGACCCAGTACTTC
TRBV9,-,TRBD1,TRBJ1-1,CASSPGQGANTEAFF,TGTGCCAGCAGCCCTGGACAGGGGGCTAACACTGAAGCTTTCTTT
TRBV6-6,-,TRBD2,TRBJ2-3,CASSQQAGRTDTQYF,TGTGCCAGCAGCCAGCAAGCGGGGCGCACAGATACGCAGTATTTT
TRBV18,few,TRBD1,TRBJ2-1,CASSPGQGIKNEQFF,TGTGCCAGCTCACCCGGACAGGGTATTAAAAATGAGCAGTTCTTC
TRBV5-6,-,TRBD2,TRBJ2-7,CASSFQRGTYEQYF,TGTGCCAGCAGTTTTCAGCGGGGAACCTACGAGCAGTACTTC
TRBV5-6,-,-,TRBJ1-4,CASSGTGWRANEKLFF,TGTGCCAGCAGCGGAACAGGGTGGCGAGCTAATGAAAAACTGTTTTTT
TRBV10-2,-,-,TRBJ1-5,CASSELTNQPQHF,TGCGCCAGCAGTGAACTGACTAATCAGCCCCAGCATTTT
TRBV5-1,-,TRBD2,TRBJ2-3,CASSLAVSTDTQYF,TGCGCCAGCAGTCTAGCGGTAAGCACAGATACGCAGTATTTT
TRBV6-5,once,-,TRBJ2-5,CASSYGGQPPRTQYF,TGTGCCAGCAGTTACGGTGGGCAGCCCCCACGGACCCAGTACTTC
TRBV6-1,-,TRBD1,TRBJ1-5,CASSGGQGHQPQHF,TGTGCCAGCAGTGGGGGACAGGGACATCAGCCCCAGCATTTT
TRBV4-1,few,TRBD1,TRBJ2-1,CASSQAKGQGNNEQFF,TGCGCCAGCAGCCAAGCGAAGGGACAGGGAAACAATGAGCAGTTCTTC
TRBV5-5,-,TRBD1,TRBJ2-1,CASSSVYRDRVFHNEQFF,TGTGCCAGCAGCTCGGTTTATAGGGACAGGGTGTTCCACAATGAGCAGTTCTTC
TRBV10-3,-,-,TRBJ1-1,CAISDTGYTEAFF,TGTGCCATCAGTGACACAGGTTACACTGAAGCTTTCTTT
TRBV10-3,-,TRBD1,TRBJ1-1,CAISQQGPQTEAFF,TGTGCCATCAGCCAACAGGGGCCCCAAACTGAAGCTTTCTTT
TRBV19,few,TRBD1,TRBJ2-7,CASSVEPGQNFYEQYF,TGTGCCAGTAGTGTCGAACCGGGACAGAACTTCTACGAGCAGTACTTC
TRBV7-3,once,-,TRBJ2-3,CASRWQGRDTQYF,TGTGCCAGCAGATGGCAGGGGAGAGATACGCAGTATTTT
TRBV4-2,-,-,TRBJ1-2,CASSRTGGERYGYTF,TGTGCCAGCAGCCGAACTGGGGGGGAACGATATGGCTACACCTTC
TRBV30,-,TRBD1,TRBJ1-1,CAWSGSTGQGARFSEAFF,TGTGCCTGGAGTGGCTCAACGGGACAGGGGGCGCGGTTCTCTGAAGCTTTCTTT
TRBV7-6,-,TRBD1,TRBJ2-1,CASSLGQGLSNEQFF,TGTGCCAGCAGCTTGGGACAGGGACTGAGCAATGAGCAGTTCTTC
TRBV2,few,TRBD2,TRBJ2-1,CASSSGGGVQFEQFF,TGTGCCAGCAGTTCCGGCGGGGGAGTACAATTCGAGCAGTTCTTC
TRBV6-5,medium-sized,-,TRBJ1-6,CASSIQGGHNSPLHF,TGTGCCAGCAGTATACAGGGAGGGCATAATTCACCCCTCCACTTT
TRBV7-9,-,TRBD1,TRBJ1-1,CASSSTDRGIEAFF,TGTGCCAGCAGCTCTACTGACAGGGGAATTGAAGCTTTCTTT
TRBV7-2,-,-,TRBJ1-1,CASSLVGGLMNTEAFF,TGTGCCAGCAGCTTGGTCGGGGGACTCATGAACACTGAAGCTTTCTTT
TRBV13,few,-,TRBJ2-2,CASSRRDSLNTGELFF,TGTGCCAGCAGCCGCCGGGACTCCCTAAACACCGGGGAGCTGTTTTTT
TRBV4-2,-,-,TRBJ2-7,CASSHMYEQYF,TGTGCCAGCAGCCATATGTACGAGCAGTACTTC
TRBV18,few,-,TRBJ1-4,CASSPARGGNEKLFF,TGTGCCAGCTCACCCGCCCGCGGGGGGAATGAAAAACTGTTTTTT
TRBV5-1,-,-,TRBJ2-5,CASSLGAVQETQYF,TGCGCCAGCAGCTTGGGGGCAGTTCAAGAGACCCAGTACTTC
TRBV18,-,TRBD1,TRBJ1-3,CASSPGQTSIRNTIYF,TGTGCCAGCTCACCGGGACAGACAAGTATAAGGAACACCATATATTTT
TRBV6-6,few,TRBD1,TRBJ1-5,CASSVIGTGGRQPQHF,TGTGCCAGCAGTGTTATCGGGACAGGGGGCCGACAGCCCCAGCATTTT
TRBV5-1,-,-,TRBJ2-1,CASSLGDYNEQFF,TGCGCCAGCAGCTTGGGAGATTACAATGAGCAGTTCTTC
TRBV5-1,-,TRBD2,TRBJ2-1,CASSGGVVAGAYNEQFF,TGCGCCAGCAGCGGGGGGGTCGTAGCGGGGGCCTACAATGAGCAGTTCTTC